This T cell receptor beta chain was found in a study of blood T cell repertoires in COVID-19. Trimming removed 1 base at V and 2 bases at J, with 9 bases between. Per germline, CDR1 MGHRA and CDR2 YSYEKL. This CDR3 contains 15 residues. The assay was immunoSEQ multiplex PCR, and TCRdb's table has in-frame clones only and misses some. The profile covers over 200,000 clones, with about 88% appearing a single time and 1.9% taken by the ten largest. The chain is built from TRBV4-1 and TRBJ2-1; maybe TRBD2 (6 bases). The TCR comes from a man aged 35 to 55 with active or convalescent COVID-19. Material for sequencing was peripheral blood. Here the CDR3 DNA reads TGCGCCAGCAGCCAAGGGACTACCACCTACAATGAGCAGTTCTTC. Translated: CASSQGTTTYNEQFF.